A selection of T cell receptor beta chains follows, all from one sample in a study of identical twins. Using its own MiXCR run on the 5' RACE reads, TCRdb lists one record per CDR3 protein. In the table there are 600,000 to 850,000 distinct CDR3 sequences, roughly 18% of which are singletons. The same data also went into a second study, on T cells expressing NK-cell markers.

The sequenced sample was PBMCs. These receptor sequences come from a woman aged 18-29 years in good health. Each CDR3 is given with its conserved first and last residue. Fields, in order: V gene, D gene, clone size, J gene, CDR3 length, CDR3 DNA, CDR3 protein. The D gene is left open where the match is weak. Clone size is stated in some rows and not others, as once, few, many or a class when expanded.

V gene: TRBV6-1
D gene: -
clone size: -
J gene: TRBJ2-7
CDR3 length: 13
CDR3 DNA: TGTGCCAGCAGCCTCGGTTATCGCTACGAGCAGTACTTC
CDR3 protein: CASSLGYRYEQYF

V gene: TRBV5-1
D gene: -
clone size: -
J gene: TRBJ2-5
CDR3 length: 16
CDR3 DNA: TGCGCCAGCAGCTTGGAATGGCAGGGGAACGGGGAGACCCAGTACTTC
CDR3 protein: CASSLEWQGNGETQYF

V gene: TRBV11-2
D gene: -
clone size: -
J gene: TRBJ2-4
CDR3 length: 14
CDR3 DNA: TGTGCCAGCAGCTTAGAACCAGGGGTAAACATTCAGTACTTC
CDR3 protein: CASSLEPGVNIQYF

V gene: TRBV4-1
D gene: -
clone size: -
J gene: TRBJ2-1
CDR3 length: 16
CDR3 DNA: TGCGCCAGCAGCCAAGAAGGCGGGCGCTCCTACAATGAGCAGTTCTTC
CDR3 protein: CASSQEGGRSYNEQFF

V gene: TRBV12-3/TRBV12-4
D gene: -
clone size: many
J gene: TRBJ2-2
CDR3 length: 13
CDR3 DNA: TGTGCCAGCAGTCCCAGGGGCACCGGGGAGCTGTTTTTT
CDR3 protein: CASSPRGTGELFF

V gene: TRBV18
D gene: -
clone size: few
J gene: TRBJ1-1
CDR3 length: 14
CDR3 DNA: TGTGCCAGCTCACCCCTCGTTGGGAACACTGAAGCTTTCTTT
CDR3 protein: CASSPLVGNTEAFF

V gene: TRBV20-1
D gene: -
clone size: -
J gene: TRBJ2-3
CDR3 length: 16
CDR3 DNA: TGCAGTGCAAACATTTTCCGGGGGGCTCGTATAGATACGCAGTATTTT
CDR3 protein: CSANIFRGARIDTQYF

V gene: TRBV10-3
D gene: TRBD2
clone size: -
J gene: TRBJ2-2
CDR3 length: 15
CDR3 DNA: TGTGCCACCCATTGGAGCGGGAGTGCCGCCGGGGAGCTGTTTTTT
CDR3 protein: CATHWSGSAAGELFF

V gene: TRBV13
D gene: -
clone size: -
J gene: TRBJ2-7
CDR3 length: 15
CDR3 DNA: TGTGCCAGCAGCTCACGGTCGCCCCGAACCTACGAGCAGTACTTC
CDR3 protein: CASSSRSPRTYEQYF

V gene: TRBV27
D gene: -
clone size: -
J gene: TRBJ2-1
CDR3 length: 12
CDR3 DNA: TGTGCCAGCAGTGCCCTAGGTCATGAGCAGTTCTTC
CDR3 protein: CASSALGHEQFF

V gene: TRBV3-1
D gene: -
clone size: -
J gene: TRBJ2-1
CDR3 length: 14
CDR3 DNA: TGTGCCAGCAGCCAAGATGTAACGGGCAATGAGCAGTTCTTC
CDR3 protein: CASSQDVTGNEQFF

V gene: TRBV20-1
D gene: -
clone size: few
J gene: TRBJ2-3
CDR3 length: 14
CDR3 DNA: TGCAGTGCCTGGAAAGACAGCTCCACAGATACGCAGTATTTT
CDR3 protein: CSAWKDSSTDTQYF

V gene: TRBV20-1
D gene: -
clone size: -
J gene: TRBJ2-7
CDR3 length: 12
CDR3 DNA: TGCAGTGCTAGAAAAGGGTTGAACGAGCAGTACTTC
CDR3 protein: CSARKGLNEQYF

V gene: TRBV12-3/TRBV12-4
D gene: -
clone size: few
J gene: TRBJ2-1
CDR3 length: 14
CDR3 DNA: TGTGCCATCAATTCCCCCTTTGCCTACAATGAGCAGTTCTTC
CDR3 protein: CAINSPFAYNEQFF

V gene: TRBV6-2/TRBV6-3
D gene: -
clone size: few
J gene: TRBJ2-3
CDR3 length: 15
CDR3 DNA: TGTGCCAGCAGTTACTCGCGTGGACTTACAGATACGCAGTATTTT
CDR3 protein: CASSYSRGLTDTQYF

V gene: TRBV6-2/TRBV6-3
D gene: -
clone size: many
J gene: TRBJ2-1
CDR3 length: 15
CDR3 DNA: TGTGCCAGCAGTTACGAGCGGAGCTCCTACAATGAGCAGTTCTTC
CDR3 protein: CASSYERSSYNEQFF

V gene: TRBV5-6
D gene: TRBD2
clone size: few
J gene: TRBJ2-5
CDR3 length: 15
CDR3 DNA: TGTGCCAGCAGCTTAGACAGCGGGAGGGCTAAGACCCAGTACTTC
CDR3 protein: CASSLDSGRAKTQYF

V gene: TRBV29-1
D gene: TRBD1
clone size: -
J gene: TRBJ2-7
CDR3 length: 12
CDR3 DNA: TGCAGCGCAGACCAGGGGGCAGGGGAGCAGTACTTC
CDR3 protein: CSADQGAGEQYF

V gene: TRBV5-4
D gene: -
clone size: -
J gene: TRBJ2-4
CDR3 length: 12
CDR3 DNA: TGTGCCAGCAGTTCCGACAGCAACATTCAGTACTTC
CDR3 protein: CASSSDSNIQYF

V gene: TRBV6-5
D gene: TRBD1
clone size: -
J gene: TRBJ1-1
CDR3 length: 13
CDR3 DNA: TGTGCCAGCAGTTACGGGACAGGGAGGGAAACTTTCTTT
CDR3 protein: CASSYGTGRETFF

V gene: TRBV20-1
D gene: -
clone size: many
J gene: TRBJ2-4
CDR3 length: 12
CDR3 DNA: TGCAGTGCTCGGCTCACAGGGAACATTCAGTACTTC
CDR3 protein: CSARLTGNIQYF

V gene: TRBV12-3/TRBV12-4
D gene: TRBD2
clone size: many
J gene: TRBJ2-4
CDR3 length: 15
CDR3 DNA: TGTGCCAGCAGAAGGACTAGCTGGGACCCCAACATTCAGTACTTC
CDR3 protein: CASRRTSWDPNIQYF

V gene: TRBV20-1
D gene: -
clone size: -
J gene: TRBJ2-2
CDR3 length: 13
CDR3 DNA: TGCAGTGCCTCGAGACAGGCGGACGGGGAGCTGTTTTTT
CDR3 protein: CSASRQADGELFF

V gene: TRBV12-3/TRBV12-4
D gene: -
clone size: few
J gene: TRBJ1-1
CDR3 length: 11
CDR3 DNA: TGTGCCAGCAGAAAAAGGGGGGCAGCTTTCTTT
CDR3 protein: CASRKRGAAFF

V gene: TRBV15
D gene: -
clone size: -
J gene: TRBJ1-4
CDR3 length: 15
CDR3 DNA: TGTGCCACCAGCAGCCCCAATGCGGGGCGAGAAAAACTGTTTTTT
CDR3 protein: CATSSPNAGREKLFF

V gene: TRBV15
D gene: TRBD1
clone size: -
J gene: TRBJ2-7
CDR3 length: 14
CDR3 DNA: TGTGCCACCAGGGCCGGGACAGGAGCCTACGAGCAGTACTTC
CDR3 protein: CATRAGTGAYEQYF

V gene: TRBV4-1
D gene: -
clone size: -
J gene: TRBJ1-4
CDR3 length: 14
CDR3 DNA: TGCGCCAGCAGCCACCACGACCAGGTCTACAAACTGTTTTTT
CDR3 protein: CASSHHDQVYKLFF

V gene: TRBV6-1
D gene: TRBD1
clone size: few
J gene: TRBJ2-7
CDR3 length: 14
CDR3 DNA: TGTGCCAGCAGCCGACAGGGACCTACCTACGAGCAGTACTTC
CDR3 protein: CASSRQGPTYEQYF

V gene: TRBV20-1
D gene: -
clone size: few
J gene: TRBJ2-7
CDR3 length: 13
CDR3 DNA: TGCAGTGCTAAACGGACAGCTACCTACGAGCAGTACTTC
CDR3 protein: CSAKRTATYEQYF